This is a list of T cell receptor beta chains from one sample in a study of OX40 agonist ivuxolimab in advanced cancers. This table comes from immunoSEQ multiplex PCR, and its TCRdb copy is limited to in-frame clones, with some not included. This table holds about 95,000 clones, around 82% found once. The specimen comprised CD4+ or CD8+ T cells sorted from blood, sampled in a trial of the OX40 agonist ivuxolimab. These receptors originate from an adult with an advanced solid tumor such as melanoma, head and neck, liver or kidney cancer. Both conserved end residues are part of each CDR3. Fields, in order: clone size, J gene, D gene, V gene, CDR3 protein, CDR3 DNA. D genes are given only for firm matches. The listing skips clone size in some rows; elsewhere it reads once, few, many or a size class.

>NA|TRBJ2-7|NA|TRBV7-9
CASSFRAYEQYF
TGTGCCAGCAGCTTTCGGGCTTACGAGCAGTACTTC
>NA|TRBJ1-1|NA|TRBV5-4
CASSFGGGSMNTEAFF
TGTGCCAGCAGCTTCGGGGGCGGCAGCATGAACACTGAAGCTTTCTTT
>NA|TRBJ1-1|NA|TRBV28
CASSSLVGGTEAFF
TGTGCCAGCAGCAGTTTGGTGGGGGGGACTGAAGCTTTCTTT
>NA|TRBJ2-1|NA|TRBV5-4
CASSRKSGTYNEQFF
TGTGCCAGCAGCCGTAAATCCGGGACCTACAATGAGCAGTTCTTC
>NA|TRBJ1-3|TRBD1|TRBV9
CASSPEGQAWGNTIYF
TGTGCCAGCAGCCCCGAAGGACAGGCGTGGGGAAACACCATATATTTT
>NA|TRBJ2-1|NA|TRBV29-1
CSVEDNEGAGNEQFF
TGCAGCGTTGAAGATAATGAGGGGGCGGGAAATGAGCAGTTCTTC
>NA|TRBJ2-7|TRBD2|TRBV28
CASSLAGGPHEQYF
TGTGCCAGCAGTTTAGCGGGAGGGCCCCACGAGCAGTACTTC
>NA|TRBJ2-7|TRBD1|TRBV29-1
CSVVAGGFQEQYF
TGCAGCGTCGTGGCAGGGGGCTTTCAAGAGCAGTACTTC
>NA|TRBJ2-3|NA|TRBV29-1
CSVRGRGRAAQYF
TGCAGCGTTAGAGGAAGGGGTCGGGCCGCGCAGTATTTT
>NA|TRBJ2-3|NA|TRBV9
CASSVEGGGVTDTQYF
TGTGCCAGCAGCGTAGAGGGGGGAGGGGTCACAGATACGCAGTATTTT
>NA|TRBJ2-1|TRBD2|TRBV7-9
CASSFAPAGGYYNEQFF
TGTGCCAGCAGCTTCGCACCGGCGGGGGGATACTACAATGAGCAGTTCTTC
>NA|TRBJ2-3|NA|TRBV7-2
CASSSGPFRTDTQYF
TGTGCCAGCAGCTCCGGACCTTTTCGGACAGATACGCAGTATTTT
>NA|TRBJ1-2|NA|TRBV28
CASTRRDAGYTF
TGTGCCAGCACTCGGCGGGATGCTGGCTACACCTTC
>NA|TRBJ1-3|NA|TRBV19
CASTLGTYSGNTIYF
TGTGCCAGTACCTTGGGGACTTACTCTGGAAACACCATATATTTT
>NA|TRBJ1-2|NA|TRBV7-2
CASSPDRYGYTF
TGTGCCAGCAGCCCCGACAGATATGGCTACACCTTC
>NA|TRBJ2-7|NA|TRBV27
CARPTPGHF
TGTGCCAGACCCACTCCGGGGCACTTC
>NA|TRBJ2-5|NA|TRBV4-2
CASSQGAPMGTQYF
TGTGCCAGCAGCCAAGGAGCGCCCATGGGGACCCAGTACTTC
>NA|TRBJ2-5|NA|TRBV7-8
CASSVQVQETQYF
TGTGCCAGCAGCGTACAGGTCCAAGAGACCCAGTACTTC
>once|TRBJ2-1|TRBD1|TRBV11-3
CASSLWTGVYNEQFF
TGTGCCAGCAGCTTATGGACAGGGGTGTACAATGAGCAGTTCTTC
>NA|TRBJ2-7|NA|TRBV5-1
CASSLGRGDEQYF
TGCGCCAGCAGCTTGGGTCGGGGCGACGAGCAGTACTTC
>once|TRBJ2-7|TRBD1|TRBV4-3
CASSQETRQGQYF
TGCGCCAGCAGCCAAGAGACCCGACAGGGGCAGTACTTC
>NA|TRBJ2-7|NA|TRBV6-5
CASSYQSPGSYEQYF
TGTGCCAGCAGTTATCAATCGCCGGGCTCCTACGAGCAGTACTTC
>NA|TRBJ2-5|NA|TRBV7-2
CASSFLGGLDETQYF
TGTGCCAGCAGCTTTCTGGGGGGGCTGGATGAGACCCAGTACTTC
>NA|TRBJ1-2|TRBD1|TRBV7-8
CASSSGQEYGYTF
TGTGCCAGCAGCTCGGGACAGGAATATGGCTACACCTTC
>NA|TRBJ1-5|NA|TRBV2
CASSVAGQVGNQPQHF
TGTGCCAGCAGTGTTGCAGGCCAGGTTGGCAATCAGCCCCAGCATTTT
>NA|TRBJ2-1|TRBD2|TRBV7-2
CASSLGTSGDNEQFF
TGTGCCAGCAGCCTGGGGACTAGCGGAGACAATGAGCAGTTCTTC
>NA|TRBJ2-7|TRBD1|TRBV5-1
CASSLSTGGHEQYF
TGCGCCAGCAGCTTGTCCACAGGGGGCCACGAGCAGTACTTC
>few|TRBJ1-1|NA|TRBV2
CASTLTPLTEAFF
TGTGCCAGCACCCTGACGCCCTTAACTGAAGCTTTCTTT
>few|TRBJ2-3|NA|TRBV6-4
CASSDPGLLDTQYF
TGTGCCAGCAGTGACCCTGGACTACTCGATACGCAGTATTTT
>NA|TRBJ1-4|NA|TRBV9
CANKPRRF
TGTGCCAACAAGCCCAGGAGATTT
>NA|TRBJ2-1|TRBD1|TRBV7-9
CASSRQGATYNEQFF
TGTGCCAGCAGCCGCCAGGGGGCAACCTACAATGAGCAGTTCTTC
>once|TRBJ2-2|TRBD1|TRBV5-1
CASSLDRAPGELFF
TGCGCCAGCAGCCTAGACAGGGCCCCCGGGGAGCTGTTTTTT
>few|TRBJ2-7|NA|TRBV18
CASSPRKPGLSYEQYF
TGTGCCAGCTCACCCAGGAAGCCGGGTCTTTCTTACGAGCAGTACTTC
>NA|TRBJ2-5|NA|TRBV4-1
CASSQDLETQYF
TGCGCCAGCAGCCAAGATCTTGAGACCCAGTACTTC
>NA|TRBJ2-7|TRBD2|TRBV11-2
CASSALLAGWGEQYF
TGTGCCAGCAGCGCACTACTAGCGGGGTGGGGCGAGCAGTACTTC
>NA|TRBJ2-3|TRBD2|TRBV5-1
CASSLVLAGGPPDTQYF
TGCGCCAGCAGCTTGGTACTAGCGGGAGGGCCGCCAGATACGCAGTATTTT
>NA|TRBJ2-7|NA|TRBV5-5
CASSLPLGLAYEQYF
TGTGCCAGCAGCTTGCCCTTAGGGCTAGCTTACGAGCAGTACTTC
>few|TRBJ2-3|TRBD2|TRBV10-3
CAISESELTSGMGDTQYF
TGTGCCATCAGTGAGTCGGAATTGACTAGCGGGATGGGGGATACGCAGTATTTT
>few|TRBJ2-1|TRBD2|TRBV7-9
CASSLPLRLAGRDNEQFF
TGTGCCAGCAGCTTGCCCCTGCGACTAGCGGGACGTGACAATGAGCAGTTCTTC
>NA|TRBJ2-7|TRBD1|TRBV11-2
CASSPGTGAYEQYF
TGTGCCAGCAGTCCCGGGACAGGGGCTTATGAGCAGTACTTC
>NA|TRBJ2-3|TRBD2|TRBV5-1
CASSLDWTSEKVDTQYF
TGCGCCAGCAGCTTGGACTGGACTAGCGAGAAGGTGGATACGCAGTATTTT
>NA|TRBJ1-5|TRBD1|TRBV28
CASRGTGGNQPQHF
TGTGCCAGCAGGGGCACAGGGGGCAATCAGCCCCAGCATTTT
>once|TRBJ1-5|NA|TRBV19
CASTGYSNQPQHF
TGTGCCAGTACGGGGTATAGCAATCAGCCCCAGCATTTT
>NA|TRBJ2-3|NA|TRBV5-1
CASSPSTQYGTDTQYF
TGCGCCAGCAGCCCATCGACACAATATGGCACAGATACGCAGTATTTT
>NA|TRBJ2-7|NA|TRBV6-5
CATRAVDEQYF
TGTGCCACCCGGGCAGTAGATGAGCAGTACTTC
>NA|TRBJ2-7|NA|TRBV27
CASSYRGINEQYF
TGTGCCAGCAGTTATAGGGGTATAAACGAGCAGTACTTC
>NA|TRBJ2-1|NA|TRBV7-2
CASSLASYNEQFF
TGTGCCAGCAGCTTAGCCTCCTACAATGAGCAGTTCTTC
>NA|TRBJ2-7|TRBD2|TRBV7-7
CASSLNPGLGYEQYF
TGTGCTAGCAGCCTGAATCCGGGACTAGGTTACGAGCAGTACTTC
>NA|TRBJ2-3|NA|TRBV13
CASSPRIADTQYF
TGTGCCAGCAGCCCCAGAATTGCAGATACGCAGTATTTT
>NA|TRBJ1-1|NA|TRBV4-1
CASSLRDKYTEAFF
TGCGCCAGCAGCCTCCGGGACAAGTACACTGAAGCTTTCTTT
>NA|TRBJ2-1|NA|TRBV5-4
CASSPNRGTPYNEQFF
TGTGCCAGCAGCCCCAATCGGGGGACCCCCTACAATGAGCAGTTCTTC